This T cell receptor beta chain stems from a study of T cells after yellow fever vaccination. Study-wide results and limits: Once the booster was given, most primary-vaccination clones reappeared, at about 96% for CD4 and around 90% for CD8. There was a possibility that FACS-sorted repertoires contained abundant clonotypes contaminating from the bulk population.

Conversion of TCR transcripts into cDNA relied on 5'RACE template switching, which added a universal primer site and UMIs. TCRdb processed the 5' RACE reads anew with MiXCR; each CDR3 protein has one entry. Here the sample spans 250,000 or so distinct CDR3 sequences, 6.5% to 7.5% being singletons. There are many counts of this clonotype. The antigen remains undetermined. The sample in question was CD4+ T cells sorted from PBMCs, obtained on the day of the yellow fever booster vaccination. This TCR derives from a young man who received the YFV17D yellow fever vaccine.

CDR3 protein: CASSSGPNTEAFF. The DNA of the CDR3 is TGCGCCAGCAGCTCCGGACCCAACACTGAAGCTTTCTTT. The genes are TRBV5-1 and TRBJ1-1; no clear D. This CDR3 is 13 amino acids long. V was shortened by 3 bases and J by 2 bases, with 8 bases between the two germline ends. CDR1 is SGHRS and CDR2 is YFSETQ in the germline V gene.